Below, one TCR beta chain is given with its context. Its specificity is not known. This record comes from a study of T cells in Graves' hyperthyroidism and ophthalmopathy. Whole-study results and caveats: Researchers found most expanded thyroid clonotypes above 0.001 in blood as well. Ophthalmopathy was told apart from stable hyperthyroidism by a 13 V-J model.

Germline CDR1 reads SGHAT; CDR2 reads FQNNGV. This CDR3 spans 14 amino acids. The V end was cut by 3 bases, the J end by 7 bases, with 12 bases between. RNA transcripts provided the source from which TCR beta CDR3 regions were amplified. First-round RT-PCR with HTBI primers amplified the TCR CDR3 region. TCRdb re-analysed the multiplex PCR reads in MiXCR, keeping a single row per CDR3 protein. Of over 700,000 distinct CDR3 sequences in the sample, about 38% were seen once. The chain recombines TRBV11-2 with TRBJ2-2, with D unresolved. Specimen: blood. The sequence came from a man between 18 and 35 years old with Graves' hyperthyroidism. The CDR3 is CASSFSRHGGELFF. CDR3 in DNA: TGTGCCAGCAGCTTTTCTAGACACGGCGGGGAGCTGTTTTTT.